The 5 T cell receptor beta chains presented below share a single source sample, sequenced in a study of OX40 agonist ivuxolimab in advanced cancers. The assay was immunoSEQ multiplex PCR, and TCRdb's table has in-frame clones only and misses some. The sample includes roughly 60,000 clones, about 82% of them seen just once. The material was CD4+ or CD8+ T cells sorted from blood, obtained in a trial of the OX40 agonist ivuxolimab. These receptors all stem from an adult with an advanced solid tumor such as melanoma, head and neck, liver or kidney cancer.

This clone was observed a single time. The genes are TRBV4-3 and TRBJ2-2; D perhaps matches TRBD1 (5 bases). This CDR3 spans 19 amino acids. Trimming left V 0 bases short and J 1 base short, with 18 bases between. Germline CDR1 reads LGHNA; CDR2 reads YSLEER. In nucleotides, the CDR3 is TGCGCCAGCAGCCAAGAACCCCCCCAGGGCGGTGGGAACACCGGGGAGCTGTTTTTT. Translating gives CASSQEPPQGGGNTGELFF.

The chain joins TRBV7-2 to TRBJ2-7; 7 bases line up with TRBD2. This CDR3 region has 14 residues. Trimming at V came to 4 bases and at J to 7 bases, leaving 10 bases not matched to a gene. The germline CDR1 and CDR2 sequences are SGHTA and FQGNSA. DNA of the CDR3: TGTGCCAGCAGCTCGAATGGGGGGGTGGTTGAGCAGTACTTC. Translated, it gives CASSSNGGVVEQYF.

The chain uses TRBV19 and TRBJ2-1; weak D call: TRBD1 (5 bases). Germline lookup yields CDR1 LNHDA and CDR2 SQIVND (reference sequence). V was cut by 3 bases and J by 9 bases, with 12 bases left in between. The CDR3 has 13 residues. In nucleotides, the CDR3 is TGTGCCAGTAGTATGTCAGGGTTGGGTGAGCAGTTCTTC. Translated: CASSMSGLGEQFF.

The chain employs TRBV9 and TRBJ2-3; unclear D gene. CDR3 length: 11 residues. V shed 4 bases and J shed 3 bases, with 3 bases lying between them. Germline CDR1 reads SGDLS; CDR2 reads YYNGEE. The CDR3 region is CASSQTDTQYF. As DNA, the CDR3 is TGTGCCAGCAGCCAAACAGATACGCAGTATTTT.

The chain carries TRBV28 and TRBJ2-1, with TRBD2 matching over 16 bases. CDR3 size: 20 residues. The V gene's germline CDR1 is MDHEN and CDR2 SYDVKM. The ends lost 5 bases at V and 5 bases at J; junction bases unmatched: 15. CDR3 coding DNA: TGTGCCAGCAGTCTCCCACCGGGACTAGCGGGGGGGCGGCACAACAATGAGCAGTTCTTC. Translation gives CASSLPPGLAGGRHNNEQFF.